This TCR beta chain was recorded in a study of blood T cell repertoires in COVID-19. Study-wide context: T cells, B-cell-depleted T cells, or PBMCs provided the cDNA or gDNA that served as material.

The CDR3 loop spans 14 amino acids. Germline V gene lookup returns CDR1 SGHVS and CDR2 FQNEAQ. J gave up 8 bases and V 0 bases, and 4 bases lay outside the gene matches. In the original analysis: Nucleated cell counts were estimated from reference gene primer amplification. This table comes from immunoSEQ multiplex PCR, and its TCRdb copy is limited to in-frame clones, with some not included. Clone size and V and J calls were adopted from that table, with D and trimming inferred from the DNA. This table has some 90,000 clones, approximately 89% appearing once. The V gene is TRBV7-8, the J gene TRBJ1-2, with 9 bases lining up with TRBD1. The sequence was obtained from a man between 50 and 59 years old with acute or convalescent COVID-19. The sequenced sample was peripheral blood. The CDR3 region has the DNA TGTGCCAGCAGCTTAGCCGACAGGGGGGGAGGCTACACCTTC. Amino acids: CASSLADRGGGYTF.